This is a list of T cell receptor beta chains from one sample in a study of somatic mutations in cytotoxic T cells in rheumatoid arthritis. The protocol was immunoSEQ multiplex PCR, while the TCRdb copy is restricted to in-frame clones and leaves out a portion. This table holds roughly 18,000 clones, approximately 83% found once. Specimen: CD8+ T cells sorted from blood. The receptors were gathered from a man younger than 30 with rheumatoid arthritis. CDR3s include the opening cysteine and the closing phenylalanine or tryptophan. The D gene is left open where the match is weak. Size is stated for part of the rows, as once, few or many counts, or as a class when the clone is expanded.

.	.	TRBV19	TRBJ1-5	CATGSNQPQHF	TGTGCCACTGGTAGCAATCAGCCCCAGCATTTT
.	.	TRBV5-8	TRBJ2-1	CASSLLVSQPSNEQFF	TGTGCCAGCAGCTTGTTAGTTAGTCAGCCTTCCAATGAGCAGTTCTTC
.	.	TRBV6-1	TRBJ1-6	CASSESYWRNSPLHF	TGTGCCAGCAGTGAGAGTTATTGGAGAAATTCACCCCTCCACTTT
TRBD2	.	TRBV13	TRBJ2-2	CASSHRLASNTGELFF	TGTGCCAGCAGCCATCGACTAGCCTCGAACACCGGGGAGCTGTTTTTT
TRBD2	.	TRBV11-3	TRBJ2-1	CASSSPGLDGNEQFF	TGTGCCAGCAGCTCGCCGGGACTAGATGGGAATGAGCAGTTCTTC
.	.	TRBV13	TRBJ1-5	CASSLGPPGPSNQPQHF	TGTGCCAGCAGCTTAGGTCCGCCGGGACCTAGCAATCAGCCCCAGCATTTT
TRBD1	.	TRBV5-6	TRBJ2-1	CASSRRTGADEQFF	TGTGCCAGCAGTCGAAGGACAGGGGCGGATGAGCAGTTCTTC
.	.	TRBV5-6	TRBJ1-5	CASTWRGGNQPQHF	TGTGCCAGCACCTGGCGGGGGGGCAATCAGCCCCAGCATTTT
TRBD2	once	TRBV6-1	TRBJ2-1	CASSEEGGGPYNEQFF	TGTGCCAGCAGTGAAGAGGGCGGGGGGCCTTACAATGAGCAGTTCTTC
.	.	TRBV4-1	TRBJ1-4	CASSPQGARNEKLFF	TGCGCCAGCAGCCCTCAGGGAGCCCGTAATGAAAAACTGTTTTTT
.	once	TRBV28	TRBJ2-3	CASSLGDTQYF	TGTGCCAGCAGTTTGGGAGATACGCAGTATTTT
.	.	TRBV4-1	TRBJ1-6	CASSQLSRDNSPLHF	TGCGCCAGCAGCCAGCTCTCCAGGGATAATTCACCCCTCCACTTT
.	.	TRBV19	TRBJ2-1	CASTRKSSYNEQFF	TGTGCCAGCACCAGAAAGAGCTCCTACAATGAGCAGTTCTTC
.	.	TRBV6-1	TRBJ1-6	CASSPRTYSGSPLHF	TGTGCCAGCAGTCCCCGGACCTACAGTGGGTCACCCCTCCACTTT
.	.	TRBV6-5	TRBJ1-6	CASSYSAGDNSPLHF	TGTGCCAGCAGTTACTCCGCGGGAGATAATTCACCCCTCCACTTT
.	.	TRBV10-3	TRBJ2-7	CAIRDLTGPYEQYF	TGTGCCATCAGAGATCTGACAGGTCCCTACGAGCAGTACTTC
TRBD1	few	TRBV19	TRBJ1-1	CASSIDTTDRLF	TGTGCCAGTAGTATAGACACTACGGACAGGCTATTT
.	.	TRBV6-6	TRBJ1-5	CASSYRVGNQPQHF	TGTGCCAGCAGTTACAGGGTGGGTAATCAGCCCCAGCATTTT
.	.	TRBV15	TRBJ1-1	CATSPLLNTEAFF	TGTGCCACCAGTCCTTTACTGAACACTGAAGCTTTCTTT
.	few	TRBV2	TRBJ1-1	CASRNPNTEAFF	TGTGCCAGCAGGAACCCGAACACTGAAGCTTTCTTT
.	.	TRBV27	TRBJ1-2	CATVDSDGYTF	TGTGCCACCGTAGACAGTGATGGCTACACCTTC
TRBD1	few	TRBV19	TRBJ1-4	CASSSGQGNEKLFF	TGTGCCAGTAGTTCGGGACAGGGTAATGAAAAACTGTTTTTT
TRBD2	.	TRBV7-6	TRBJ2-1	CASSLSGGQYNEQFF	TGTGCCAGCAGCTTATCGGGGGGGCAATACAATGAGCAGTTCTTC
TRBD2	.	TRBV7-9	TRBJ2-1	CASSARGGGFNEQFF	TGTGCCAGCAGCGCTCGGGGGGGCGGTTTTAATGAGCAGTTCTTC
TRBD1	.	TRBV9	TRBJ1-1	CASSSRDRHTEAFF	TGTGCCAGCAGCTCCCGGGACAGACACACTGAAGCTTTCTTT
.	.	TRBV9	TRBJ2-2	CASSVSSSIANTGELFF	TGTGCCAGCAGCGTATCTAGTTCGATCGCGAACACCGGGGAGCTGTTTTTT
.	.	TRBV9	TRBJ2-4	CASSSAPANIQYF	TGTGCCAGCAGCTCGGCCCCCGCGAACATTCAGTACTTC
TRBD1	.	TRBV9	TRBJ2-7	CASSASTGVGVHEQYF	TGTGCCAGCAGCGCGTCAACAGGGGTGGGCGTGCACGAGCAGTACTTC
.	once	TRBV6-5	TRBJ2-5	CASSPFGLRETQYF	TGTGCCAGCTCCCCTTTTGGCCTAAGGGAGACCCAGTACTTC
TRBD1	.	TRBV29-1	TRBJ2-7	CSVENRDRESSEQYF	TGCAGCGTTGAGAACCGGGACAGGGAGTCGTCCGAGCAGTACTTC
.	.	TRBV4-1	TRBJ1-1	CASGRTGNTEAFF	TGCGCCAGCGGAAGGACGGGGAACACTGAAGCTTTCTTT
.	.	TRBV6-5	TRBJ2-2	CASSYEGRTGELFF	TGTGCCAGCAGTTACGAGGGTCGCACCGGGGAGCTGTTTTTT
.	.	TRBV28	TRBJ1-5	CASSQRAIGAGQPQHF	TGTGCCAGCAGCCAGCGGGCGATAGGGGCGGGTCAGCCCCAGCATTTT
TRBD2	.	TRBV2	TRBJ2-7	CASSDMGGKSYEQYF	TGTGCCAGCAGTGATATGGGGGGGAAGAGTTACGAGCAGTACTTC
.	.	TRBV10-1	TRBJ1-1	CARLEPGVHVNTEAFF	TGCGCCAGACTGGAGCCAGGGGTCCATGTCAACACTGAAGCTTTCTTT
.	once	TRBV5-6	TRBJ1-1	CASSPSLNTEAFF	TGTGCCAGCAGCCCCTCACTGAACACTGAAGCTTTCTTT
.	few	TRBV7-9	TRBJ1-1	CASRQSHTEAFF	TGTGCCAGCAGGCAATCTCACACTGAAGCTTTCTTT
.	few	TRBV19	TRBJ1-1	CASSIKDTMNTEAFF	TGTGCCAGTAGTATAAAAGACACCATGAACACTGAAGCTTTCTTT
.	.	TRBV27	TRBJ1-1	CASSPGHSYTEAFF	TGTGCCAGCAGCCCTGGACATAGCTACACTGAAGCTTTCTTT
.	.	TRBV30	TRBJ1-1	CAWSRTWGTEAFF	TGTGCCTGGAGTAGAACTTGGGGCACTGAAGCTTTCTTT
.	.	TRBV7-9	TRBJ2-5	CASSSLGTQYF	TGTGCCAGCAGTTCGTTGGGGACCCAGTACTTC
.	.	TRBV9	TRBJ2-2	CASSVTTGELFF	TGTGCCAGCAGCGTAACGACCGGGGAGCTGTTTTTT
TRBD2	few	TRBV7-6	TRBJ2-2	CASSPRTSGGAVGELFF	TGTGCCAGCAGCCCCAGGACTAGCGGGGGGGCCGTCGGGGAGCTGTTTTTT
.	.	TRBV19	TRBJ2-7	CASSIAEGYEQYF	TGTGCCAGTAGTATAGCGGAGGGCTACGAGCAGTACTTC
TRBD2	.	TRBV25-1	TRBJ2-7	CASSDEAAGGTYEQYF	TGTGCCAGCAGTGACGAGGCGGCGGGGGGAACCTACGAGCAGTACTTC
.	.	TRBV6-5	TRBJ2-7	CASSYRGTGAYEQYF	TGTGCCAGCAGTTACAGGGGGACGGGAGCCTACGAGCAGTACTTC
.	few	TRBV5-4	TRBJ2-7	CASSLEAFRDSYEQYF	TGTGCCAGCAGCTTGGAAGCCTTTAGAGACTCCTACGAGCAGTACTTC
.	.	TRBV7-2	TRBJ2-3	CASSTGLGTDTQYF	TGTGCCAGCTCGACAGGTCTTGGCACAGATACGCAGTATTTT
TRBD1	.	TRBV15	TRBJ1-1	CATSTLKGAPFFNTEAFF	TGTGCCACCAGCACACTAAAGGGGGCTCCTTTCTTCAACACTGAAGCTTTCTTT
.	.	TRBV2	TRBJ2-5	CASRARGHQETQYF	TGTGCCAGCAGGGCGCGGGGACACCAAGAGACCCAGTACTTC
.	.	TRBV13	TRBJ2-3	CASSTDKGDTQYF	TGTGCCAGCAGCACAGATAAAGGAGATACGCAGTATTTT
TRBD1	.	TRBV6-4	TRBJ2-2	CASSDGQGGTGELFF	TGTGCCAGCAGTGACGGACAGGGCGGCACCGGGGAGCTGTTTTTT
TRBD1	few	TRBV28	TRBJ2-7	CASRKQGATPYEQYF	TGTGCCAGCAGAAAACAGGGGGCGACCCCCTACGAGCAGTACTTC
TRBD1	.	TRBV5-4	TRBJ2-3	CASSPGTGMAQYF	TGTGCCAGCAGCCCCGGGACAGGCATGGCGCAGTATTTT
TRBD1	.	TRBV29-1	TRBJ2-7	CSVETSGTGYEQYF	TGCAGCGTTGAAACCTCCGGGACAGGGTACGAGCAGTACTTC
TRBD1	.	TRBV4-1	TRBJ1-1	CASSQQTGLNTEAFF	TGCGCCAGCAGCCAGCAGACAGGGTTGAACACTGAAGCTTTCTTT
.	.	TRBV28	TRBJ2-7	CASSFGGGQYF	TGTGCCAGCAGTTTCGGAGGGGGGCAGTACTTC